Below are 18 T cell receptor beta chains sequenced from a single sample in a study of OX40 agonist ivuxolimab in advanced cancers. Library creation used the immunoSEQ multiplex PCR assay. TCRdb carries this immuneACCESS record with in-frame sequences only. Its versions omit some clonotypes, under half of them owing to an unresolved V gene in the studies checked, with the rest unexplained. Counted in this sample were about 45,000 clones; around 80% of them appeared once. Together, the top ten hold more than 9% of the sample. Specimen: CD4+ or CD8+ T cells sorted from blood, collected in a trial of the OX40 agonist ivuxolimab. All receptors derive from an adult with an advanced solid tumor such as melanoma, head and neck, liver or kidney cancer.

The chain carries TRBV7-3 and TRBJ2-1; D perhaps matches TRBD2 (6 bases). This CDR3 contains 15 residues. V was cut by 2 bases and J by 0 bases, with 8 bases left in between. Germline loops: CDR1 SGHTA, CDR2 FQGTGA. The CDR3 coding sequence is TGTGCCAGCAGCTTACGGGGGTACTCCTACAATGAGCAGTTCTTC. Its protein is CASSLRGYSYNEQFF.

This clone showed up just once. CDR3 nucleotide sequence: TGCGCCAGCAACCCAACCGGGACCATATCCGGCACCGGGGAGCTGTTTTTT. Its translation is CASNPTGTISGTGELFF. The chain recombines TRBV5-1 with TRBJ2-2, with D perhaps matching TRBD1 or TRBD2 (5 bases each). There are 17 residues in the CDR3. Trimming shortened V by 6 bases and J by 4 bases, and 22 bases separated the two germline ends. CDR1 and CDR2 from the germline V gene are SGHRS and YFSETQ.

V gene TRBV7-2 combines with J gene TRBJ2-7; 8 bases match TRBD1. CDR3 size: 14 residues. CDR1 SGHTA and CDR2 FQGNSA come from the germline V gene. V lost 5 bases, J lost 0 bases, and 3 bases stayed unmatched. CDR3 in amino acids: CASSGTGSSYEQYF. DNA for the CDR3: TGTGCCAGCAGCGGGACAGGTAGCTCCTACGAGCAGTACTTC.

The chain has TRBV7-9 and TRBJ1-4; no definite D call. CDR3 size: 16 residues. Looked up from germline, CDR1 is SEHNR and CDR2 is FQNEAQ (reference sequence). Trimming removed 2 bases at V and 0 bases at J, with 10 bases between. Here the CDR3 reads CASSLIDYATNEKLFF. The CDR3 DNA follows: TGTGCCAGCAGCTTAATCGACTATGCAACTAATGAAAAACTGTTTTTT.

The DNA for the CDR3 is TGTGCCAGCAGTTCGACCGTCGGCCCGCGGTACGAGCAGTACTTC. Protein product: CASSSTVGPRYEQYF. This rearrangement joins TRBV28 to TRBJ2-7, with D unclear. CDR1 MDHEN and CDR2 SYDVKM come from the germline V gene. CDR3 length: 15 residues. V lost 4 bases to trimming and J lost 4 bases, with 17 bases between them.

V usage is TRBV28 and J usage is TRBJ1-2, with 8 bases matching TRBD1. CDR1 and CDR2 (germline): MDHEN, SYDVKM. The CDR3 consists of 12 residues. Trimming at V came to 2 bases and at J to 7 bases, leaving 0 bases not matched to a gene. CDR3: CASSLGQGGYTF. The CDR3 DNA is TGTGCCAGCAGTTTAGGACAGGGTGGCTACACCTTC.

V and J are TRBV4-2 and TRBJ2-5; TRBD2 matches 12 bases. There are 16 residues in the CDR3. In germline, CDR1 is LGHNA, CDR2 YNFKEQ. V gave up 0 bases and J gave up 4 bases; unmatched junction bases: 3. Here the CDR3 reads CASSQEKGLAGETQYF. For the CDR3, the DNA is TGTGCCAGCAGCCAAGAAAAGGGACTAGCGGGAGAGACCCAGTACTTC.

The rearrangement links TRBV7-6 to TRBJ2-1; 7 positions match TRBD2. Unmatched junction bases numbered 7, after V lost 0 bases and J lost 8 bases. CDR1 is SGHVS and CDR2 is FNYEAQ in the germline V gene. The CDR3 has 15 amino acids. The CDR3: CASSLARGRTDEQFF. DNA for the CDR3: TGTGCCAGCAGCTTAGCGCGCGGGAGAACCGATGAGCAGTTCTTC.

This chain links TRBV11-2 with TRBJ2-5; a weak D match, TRBD1 (6 bases). Per germline, CDR1 SGHAT and CDR2 FQNNGV. Trimming pared 5 bases from V and 5 bases from J, leaving 15 bases between. This CDR3 spans 14 amino acids. CDR3 region: CASSTPSQGETQYF. The CDR3 region has the DNA TGTGCCAGCAGCACTCCTAGTCAGGGGGAGACCCAGTACTTC.

About this clone itself: The junction departs from germline at one end; a sequencing error may be responsible. The chain is built from TRBV6-5 and TRBJ1-1; TRBD1 aligns across 7 bases. The CDR3 is 13 amino acids. Per germline, CDR1 MNHEY and CDR2 SVGAGI. DNA for the CDR3: TGTACCAGCAGACGACAGGGTGGAGGTGAAGCTTTCTTT. Amino acid sequence: CTSRRQGGGEAFF.

The chain is built from TRBV15 and TRBJ2-2; no definite D call. CDR1 and CDR2 from the germline V gene are LNHNV and YYDKDF (reference sequence). This CDR3 region has 16 residues. The germline V and J ends were trimmed by 3 bases and 5 bases, with 16 bases remaining between them. CDR3 sequence: CATSRETFQITGELFF. For the CDR3, the DNA is TGTGCCACCAGCAGGGAGACCTTTCAGATTACCGGGGAGCTGTTTTTT.

CDR3 in amino acids: CASSQSGGGWGNQPQHF. The DNA for the CDR3 is TGCGCCAGCAGTCAATCGGGAGGGGGCTGGGGCAATCAGCCCCAGCATTTT. This chain links TRBV23-1 with TRBJ1-5, with 7 nucleotides matching TRBD1. TRBV23-1 is reported as an ORF; its role is uncertain. The CDR3 loop spans 17 amino acids. V lost 0 bases, J lost 2 bases, and 7 bases stayed unmatched.

J is TRBJ2-1 and V is TRBV14; 7 bases match TRBD2. Losses at the gene ends were 1 base for V and 8 bases for J; bases not matched to a gene: 8. CDR3 length: 15 amino acids. From germline, CDR1 is SGHDN and CDR2 FVKESK. The CDR3 region is CASSQGYLAVDEQFF. DNA for the CDR3: TGTGCCAGCAGCCAAGGGTACCTAGCGGTGGATGAGCAGTTCTTC.

This clone has more than one count but fewer than ten. The rearrangement joins TRBV11-2 to TRBJ2-1; 8 positions agree with TRBD2. V gave up 0 bases and J gave up 6 bases; unmatched junction bases: 4. Germline assignment: CDR1 SGHAT and CDR2 FQNNGV. The length of the CDR3 is 15 residues. This CDR3 is CASSLESGGINEQFF. CDR3 coding DNA: TGTGCCAGCAGCTTAGAGTCGGGAGGGATCAATGAGCAGTTCTTC. Drawing the rest from reference TRBV11-2 and TRBJ2-1, the complete variable domain is EAGVAQSPRYKIIEKRQSVAFWCNPISGHATLYWYQQILGQGPKLLIQFQNNGVVDDSQLPKDRFSAERLKGVDSTLKIQPAKLEDSAVYLCASSLESGGINEQFFGPGTRLTVL.

The chain couples TRBV10-2 to TRBJ2-1; 14 bases map to TRBD2. Unmatched junction bases numbered 8, after V lost 6 bases and J lost 7 bases. The germline gives CDR1 WSHSY, CDR2 SAAADI. The CDR3 sequence is 16 residues long. The CDR3 loop is CASSPGLAGGSNEQFF. DNA for the CDR3: TGCGCCAGCAGCCCCGGACTAGCGGGAGGTAGTAATGAGCAGTTCTTC.

V usage is TRBV5-1 and J usage is TRBJ2-7; D is perhaps TRBD1 or TRBD2 (5 bases each). Germline V gives CDR1 SGHRS, CDR2 YFSETQ. This CDR3 comprises 14 residues. The V end lost 1 base, the J end lost 4 bases, and 12 bases lay between the germline ends. CDR3 residues: CASSLSGTVYEQYF. The CDR3 DNA reads as TGCGCCAGCAGCTTGTCCGGGACGGTATACGAGCAGTACTTC.

The chain links TRBV10-1 to TRBJ1-2, with TRBD1 matching over 11 bases. The CDR3 runs 16 residues. J was trimmed by 3 bases and V by 5 bases; bases with no gene match: 8. Germline CDR1 WNHNN, CDR2 SYGVQD (reference sequence). The CDR3 DNA reads TGCGCCAGCAGTAACGGCGGGACAGGGGGGGACTATGGCTACACCTTC. Its translation is CASSNGGTGGDYGYTF.

The chain joins TRBV15 to TRBJ1-1, with D possibly TRBD1 on 5 matching bases. Germline loops: CDR1 LNHNV, CDR2 YYDKDF (reference sequence). Trimming removed 1 base from V and 1 base from J, with 10 bases in between. The CDR3 spans 15 residues. Here the CDR3 reads CATSRVQGPNTEAFF. The DNA for the CDR3 is TGTGCCACCAGCAGAGTGCAGGGACCGAACACTGAAGCTTTCTTT.